The clone carrying this T cell receptor (beta chain) has only a few counts. Amplification yielded TCR beta CDR3 regions, with RNA transcripts as the source. HTBI primers drove first-round RT-PCR of the TCR CDR3. TCRdb re-called the multiplex PCR reads with MiXCR, one entry per CDR3 protein. This sample has around 520,000 distinct CDR3 sequences, with about 15% found just once. CDR3 length equals 21 residues. V lost 0 bases to trimming and J lost 2 bases; unmatched junction nucleotides: 18. Germline V gene sequence: CDR1 MGHRA, CDR2 YSYEKL. The sample originates from a study of T cells in Graves' hyperthyroidism and ophthalmopathy. The definition of stable Graves' hyperthyroidism was no ophthalmopathy progression within 18 months.

This rearrangement joins TRBV4-1 to TRBJ2-3; 9 bases agree with TRBD2. This sequence was found in a woman aged 18-29 years with Graves' hyperthyroidism. Sequencing used blood. DNA for the CDR3: TGCGCCAGCAGCCAAGATCAGACTAGCGGACACTTCCGGAGATTCACAGATACGCAGTATTTT. Translation: CASSQDQTSGHFRRFTDTQYF.